This TCR beta chain comes out of a study of cytomegalovirus exposure and HLA in healthy donors. General study points: A later analysis by the authors found several of the most significant clusters apparently linked to common viral pathogens. A few V segments could not be told apart, such as TRBV6-2 and TRBV6-3, and were left out. Associated with HLA alleles at 0.05 false discovery rate in a later analysis were 15,000 to 20,000 TCR beta sequences.

With 60 Vbeta and 13 Jbeta primers, the PCR was carried out. Authors' methods: In a later analysis, the count reached some 83 million unique TCR beta chains, with 8.5 million to 14 million shared. The protocol was immunoSEQ multiplex PCR, while the TCRdb copy is restricted to in-frame clones and leaves out a portion. V, J and clone size reflect that table, while D and trimming were determined from the DNA. Found here are some 120,000 clones, over 8% of them singletons; the top ten hold under 5.5%. Concerning this clone: The antigen remains unidentified.

Germline CDR1 reads MNHEY; CDR2 reads SMNVEV (reference sequence). J was trimmed by 0 bases and V by 2 bases; bases with no gene match: 8. This CDR3 is 18 amino acids long. The sample consisted of PBMCs. This TCR was sampled from a man aged 35-49 years in good health and CMV-seronegative. The chain recombines TRBV27 with TRBJ1-4; 8 nucleotides match TRBD1. The CDR3 region has the DNA TGTGCCAGCAGTTTAGCTGGGACAGGCGCTGCAACTAATGAAAAACTGTTTTTT. Its translation: CASSLAGTGAATNEKLFF.